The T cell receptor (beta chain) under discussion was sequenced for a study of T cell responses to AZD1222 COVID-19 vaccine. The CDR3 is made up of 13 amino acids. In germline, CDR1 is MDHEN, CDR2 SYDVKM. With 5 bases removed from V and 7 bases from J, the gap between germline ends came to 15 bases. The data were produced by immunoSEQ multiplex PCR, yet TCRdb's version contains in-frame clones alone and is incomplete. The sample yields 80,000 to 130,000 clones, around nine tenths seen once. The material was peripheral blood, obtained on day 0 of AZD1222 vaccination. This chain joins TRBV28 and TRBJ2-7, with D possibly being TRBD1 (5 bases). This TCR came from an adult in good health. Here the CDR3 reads CASSTPSTEEQYF. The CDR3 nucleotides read TGTGCCAGCAGTACCCCCTCGACAGAGGAGCAGTACTTC.